A single T cell receptor (beta chain) is shown here with its context. The entry originates in a study of immune characterization of retroperitoneal liposarcoma. CDR1 is SGHTA, CDR2 FQGNSA, per germline. This CDR3 region has 15 residues. After removal of 1 base from V and 6 bases from J, the junction contained 8 bases not matched to a gene. TCRdb recomputed calls from the PCR reads with MiXCR, one row per CDR3 protein. Of about 6,600 distinct CDR3 sequences in the sample, 25% to 35% were seen once. The receptor was isolated from a female donor with retroperitoneal liposarcoma. Sequencing was carried out using tumor tissue. The rearrangement links TRBV7-2 to TRBJ2-7; TRBD1 aligns across 8 bases. CDR3 sequence (DNA): TGTGCCAGCAGCTTAGTCTCGGGACAGGATGGCGAGCAGTACTTC. Its translation: CASSLVSGQDGEQYF.